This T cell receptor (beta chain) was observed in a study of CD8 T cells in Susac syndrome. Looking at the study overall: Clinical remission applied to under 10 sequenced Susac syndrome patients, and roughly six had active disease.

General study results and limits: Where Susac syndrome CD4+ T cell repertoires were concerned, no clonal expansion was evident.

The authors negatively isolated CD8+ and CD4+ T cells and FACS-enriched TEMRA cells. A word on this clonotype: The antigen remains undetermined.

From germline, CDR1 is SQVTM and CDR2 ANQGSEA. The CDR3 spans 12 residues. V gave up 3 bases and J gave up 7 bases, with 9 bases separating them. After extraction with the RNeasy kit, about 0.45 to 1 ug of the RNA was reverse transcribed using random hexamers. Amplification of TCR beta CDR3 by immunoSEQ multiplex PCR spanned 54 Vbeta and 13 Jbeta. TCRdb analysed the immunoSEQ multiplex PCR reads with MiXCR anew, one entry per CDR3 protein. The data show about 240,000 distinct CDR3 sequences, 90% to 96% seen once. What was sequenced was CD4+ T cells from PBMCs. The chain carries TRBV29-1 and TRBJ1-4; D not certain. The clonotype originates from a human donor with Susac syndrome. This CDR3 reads CSVEKAGEKLFF. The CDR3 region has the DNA TGCAGCGTTGAGAAAGCGGGTGAAAAACTGTTTTTT.